The 10 T cell receptor beta chains reported below all come from one sample, sequenced in a study of persistence of HIV-infected CD4 T cells. This nonspecific control used anti-CD3/anti-CD28 bead stimulation of CD4+ T cells. CD4+ T cells upregulating both CD40 ligand and CD69 were sorted as responding cells. For these TCRs, the target antigens are not known. Sequencing used immunoSEQ version 4 in survey mode. Assay: immunoSEQ multiplex PCR; the TCRdb copy retains only in-frame clones and omits some. The sample records fewer than 45,000 clones, 88% being singletons. Material: CD4+ T cells sorted from PBMCs after roughly 19-hour stimulation, obtained from a patient who received antiretroviral therapy. Receptor source: an adult woman with HIV who was CMV-seropositive.

The genes are TRBV5-6 and TRBJ1-2; D not certain. The germline V and J ends were trimmed by 4 bases and 2 bases, with 12 bases remaining between them. The CDR3 loop spans 14 amino acids. The germline V gene encodes CDR1 SGHDT and CDR2 YYEEEE. The CDR3 DNA is TGTGCCAGCAGCCAGATGCCACCGAACTATGGCTACACCTTC. Residues: CASSQMPPNYGYTF.

This clone has just one count. This sequence joins TRBV14 and TRBJ2-1; D unclear. The CDR3 is made up of 14 amino acids. The V end lost 10 bases, the J end lost 0 bases, and 13 bases lay between the germline ends. The germline gives CDR1 SGHDN, CDR2 FVKESK. As DNA, the CDR3 is TGTGCCACCTCAGCCAGGAGCTCCTACAATGAGCAGTTCTTC. It codes for CATSARSSYNEQFF.

This rearrangement joins TRBV3-1 (or the pseudogene TRBV3-2) to TRBJ2-1; D gene ambiguous. V lost 7 bases and J lost 7, with 14 bases in between. CDR3 length: 13 amino acids. The germline CDR1 and CDR2 sequences are LGHDT and YNNKEL (reference sequence). In nucleotides, the CDR3 is TGTGCCAGCAAGGTAGGGTCCGGGAATGAGCAGTTCTTC. Translated: CASKVGSGNEQFF.

Turning to this clone: The identical CDR3 is also encoded by other nucleotide sequences in the sample. The rearrangement uses TRBV7-2 and TRBJ1-3; D is possibly TRBD1 (5 bases). V dropped 2 bases and J dropped 0 bases, with 11 bases sitting between them. In germline, CDR1 is SGHTA, CDR2 FQGNSA. The CDR3 covers 16 residues. For the CDR3, the DNA is TGTGCCAGCAGCTTAACAGGAGGCAACTCTGGAAACACCATATATTTT. Protein sequence: CASSLTGGNSGNTIYF.

V is TRBV9 and J is TRBJ1-2; the match to TRBD1 covers 7 bases. Germline trimming cut 6 bases from V and 4 bases from J; bases unmatched to any gene: 6. Germline CDR1 reads SGDLS; CDR2 reads YYNGEE. The CDR3 spans 13 residues. The CDR3 nucleotides are TGTGCCAGCACGCAGGGGGAGGGCTATGGCTACACCTTC. This sequence encodes CASTQGEGYGYTF.

This chain links TRBV7-6 with TRBJ2-1; D remains unclear. V lost 4 bases to trimming and J lost 0 bases, with 13 bases between them. There are 16 residues in the CDR3. Looked up from germline, CDR1 is SGHVS and CDR2 is FNYEAQ. CDR3 region: CASSSAQWFSYNEQFF. The DNA of the CDR3 is TGTGCCAGCAGCTCGGCCCAGTGGTTCTCCTACAATGAGCAGTTCTTC.

CDR3: CASSQDRGQAWTQYF. The CDR3 DNA sequence: TGTGCCAGCAGTCAAGACAGGGGGCAGGCGTGGACCCAGTACTTC. The chain uses TRBV6-6 and TRBJ2-5, with 10 bases identical to TRBD1. J gave up 7 bases and V 5 bases, and 10 bases lay outside the gene matches. CDR1 and CDR2 (germline): MNHNY, SVGAGI (reference sequence). The CDR3 contains 15 residues.

The gene calls are TRBV5-1 and TRBJ1-1; perhaps TRBD1 as D (5 bases). Trimming took 0 bases from V and 11 from J, leaving 14 bases between them. The CDR3 extends over 13 amino acids. The germline gives CDR1 SGHRS, CDR2 YFSETQ. Here the CDR3 reads CASSLAGPTGAFF. CDR3 coding DNA: TGCGCCAGCAGCTTGGCGGGACCGACCGGGGCTTTCTTT.

V usage is TRBV6-2 or TRBV6-3 and J usage is TRBJ2-1; the D call may be TRBD1 or TRBD2 (6 bases each). Germline CDR1 and CDR2: MNHEY and SVGEGT. This CDR3 has 16 residues. Deletions cut 1 base from V and 0 bases from J, with 10 bases between. CDR3 sequence reads: CASSYFGGSSYNEQFF. In DNA, the CDR3 is TGTGCCAGCAGTTACTTCGGGGGCAGCTCCTACAATGAGCAGTTCTTC.

This chain uses TRBV27 with TRBJ2-7; D remains unclear. Germline V gene sequence: CDR1 MNHEY, CDR2 SMNVEV (reference sequence). This CDR3 is 15 amino acids long. V was cut by 4 bases and J by 0 bases, with 13 bases left in between. CDR3 coding DNA: TGTGCCAGCAGTTCCTTAGGTCAGTTCTCCTACGAGCAGTACTTC. It is translated as CASSSLGQFSYEQYF.